Listed below are T cell receptor beta chains from one sample, sequenced in a study of cytotoxic CD8 clonotypes in ibrutinib-treated CLL. Clones were sequenced by immunoSEQ multiplex PCR, and TCRdb holds only the in-frame ones, with some missing. The sample yields tens of thousands of clones, 45% to 55% seen once. The sample was PBMCs, taken after 12 months of ibrutinib treatment. The receptors derive from a human donor with chronic lymphocytic leukemia. The CDR3 runs from the conserved cysteine through the conserved F or W. D genes are given only for firm matches. Clone sizes are given selectively: once, few, many, or a class where the clone is expanded.

V gene	D gene	J gene	clone size	CDR3 protein	CDR3 DNA
TRBV9	TRBD2	TRBJ2-7	NA	CASSVLAGDYEQYF	TGTGCCAGCAGCGTACTAGCGGGAGACTACGAGCAGTACTTC
TRBV4-2	TRBD1	TRBJ2-7	few	CASSQPTPGQSYEQYF	TGTGCCAGCAGCCAGCCTACTCCGGGACAGTCCTACGAGCAGTACTTC
TRBV11-3	NA	TRBJ2-1	few	CASGRGANEQFF	TGTGCCAGCGGACGAGGGGCCAATGAGCAGTTCTTC
TRBV4-1	TRBD2	TRBJ2-2	NA	CASSQDLGGRATGELFF	TGCGCCAGCAGCCAAGATCTCGGCGGGAGGGCCACCGGGGAGCTGTTTTTT
TRBV6-1	TRBD1	TRBJ1-6	NA	CASTLLGQVNSPLHF	TGTGCCAGCACCCTCCTTGGACAGGTTAATTCACCCCTCCACTTT
TRBV19	TRBD1	TRBJ2-5	few	CASSTSQGWTQYF	TGTGCCAGTAGTACCTCACAGGGGTGGACCCAGTACTTC
TRBV5-1	NA	TRBJ1-2	many	CASRDGPTNYGYTF	TGCGCCAGCCGTGACGGGCCGACTAACTATGGCTACACCTTC
TRBV11-1	NA	TRBJ2-3	few	CASTRDSRTDTQYF	TGTGCCAGCACCCGGGACTCCCGCACAGATACGCAGTATTTT
TRBV2	TRBD1	TRBJ1-1	NA	CASSARQGGAFF	TGTGCCAGCAGTGCAAGACAGGGGGGCGCTTTCTTT
TRBV28	NA	TRBJ1-2	many	CASSFGRVQGYTF	TGTGCCAGCAGTTTTGGTCGGGTGCAGGGCTACACCTTC
TRBV2	NA	TRBJ2-5	NA	CASRENGVESETQYF	TGTGCCAGCAGGGAGAACGGGGTCGAATCAGAGACCCAGTACTTC
TRBV25-1	NA	TRBJ1-4	few	CASSAWRATNEKLFF	TGTGCCAGCAGTGCGTGGCGCGCAACTAATGAAAAACTGTTTTTT
TRBV6-1	NA	TRBJ1-5	NA	CASSDRERGYSNQPQHF	TGTGCCAGCAGTGATCGCGAAAGAGGTTATAGCAATCAGCCCCAGCATTTT
TRBV28	NA	TRBJ2-3	NA	CASKGHGARTDTQYF	TGTGCCAGCAAAGGGCACGGCGCCCGCACAGATACGCAGTATTTT
TRBV4-1	NA	TRBJ2-6	NA	CASSQAQSGANVLTF	TGCGCCAGCAGCCAGGCCCAGTCTGGGGCCAACGTCCTGACTTTC
TRBV27	TRBD1	TRBJ1-2	NA	CASSSPGQGYGYTF	TGTGCCAGCAGTTCTCCGGGACAGGGCTATGGCTACACCTTC